The present TCR beta chain was sequenced within a study of identical twins (dated by TCRdb to between 2015 and 2016). Some background on the complete study: To test whether fetal clonotypes persist, the study used deep sequencing on TCR alpha and beta repertoires from monozygotic twins, unrelated adults of various ages, and cord blood. Replicate twin experiments were performed at different times using different library preparation protocols to rule out contamination.

Receptors were amplified or captured by 5' RACE. Data came from an Illumina HiSeq 2000. A universal primer binding site was added through template switching, and the final cDNA carried a unique molecular identifier so that TCR cDNA molecules could be counted accurately. Specific primers in the conserved constant-segment region were used to synthesize first-strand cDNA for the TCR alpha and beta chains. To control for contamination, every cDNA library carried two barcodes: a SMART-Mk sample barcode plus Illumina barcodes. TruSeq adapter sequences along with Illumina sample barcodes were introduced in two successive PCR steps. The TCR alpha and beta cDNA libraries were sequenced on the Illumina HiSeq platform using custom primers. The source study handled its data this way. MiGEC was used to process raw reads and extract unique molecular identifiers, and MiXCR was used to find CDR3 positions. For each individual, recombination models were inferred using an EM algorithm with the repgenHMM and IGoR tools. Shared clonotype analysis was performed with the tcR package in R, normalizing sharing by the product of cloneset sizes. To study raw recombination without the effects of thymic and clonal selection, out-of-frame nonproductive sequences were analyzed. TCRdb reprocessing: public reads trimmed at Q25 with fastp, clones called with MiXCR, in-frame beta chains kept. CDR3 protein sequences are deduplicated, and each keeps its most common genes and DNA. What appears here as the V and J calls and clone size reflects TCRdb's work, not the paper's. The sample table lists about 240,000 distinct CDR3 sequences, 7.5% of them with a count of one. The top ten clonotypes cover roughly 5.4% of the sample.

Only healthy Caucasian donors were included. Three pairs of female monozygotic twins, all aged 18 to 29 years, were included in the twin cohort. CD4+ and CD8+ T cell populations were isolated with positive isolation kits from Invitrogen. General conclusions and limits of the study: Fewer insertions were carried by abundant cord blood beta clonotypes; a weaker similar trend was observed in young adult naive repertoires, while no such trend was observed in memory repertoires. Conclusions relied on cross-sectional statistical analysis, since the same donors could not be followed over many years. In monozygotic twins, recombination models systematically underestimated out-of-frame TCR alpha sharing, but the models matched the sharing seen between unrelated individuals. Invariant T cells such as MAIT and iNKT could partly confound zero-insertion analyses, although diverse VJ usage argued against such confounding for most clonotypes. A weaker excess of twin sharing was found in beta out-of-frame sequences because the signal-to-noise ratio was lowered by fewer shared sequences. Compared with coincidental sharing between unrelated individuals, an excess of low generation-probability sequences was observed among out-of-frame TCR alpha sequences shared between twins.

CDR1 and CDR2, per the germline V gene, are SQVTM and ANQGSEA. Including cysteine and phenylalanine, the CDR3 has 13 amino acids. CDR3 DNA only is kept here, 39 bases in frame from base 1. The germline ends are 11 bases apart after V is trimmed by 3 bases and J by 5 bases. There are many counts of this clonotype. Which antigen it targets is not known. No quality values exist for individual bases; no much larger clone is one base distant. This same sample was also part of a study on yellow fever vaccine responses in identical twins. As the second study states: According to the authors, the vaccine-induced T cell response in identical twins seemed to be partly convergent and partly specific to each individual. Focusing on identical twins, the study followed the T cell clones that responded to the vaccine, and did so with precision.

This TCR derives from a woman under 30 in good health. Sequencing was done on a sample of CD8+ T cells sorted from blood. The chain is assembled from TRBV29-1 and TRBJ2-1; TRBD1 could be the D gene, as 5 bases match. The CDR3 protein sequence reads: CSVDGQGDNEQFF. In nucleotides, the sequence is TGCAGCGTTGATGGCCAGGGTGACAATGAGCAGTTCTTC.